Listed here are 29 T cell receptor beta chains from one sample, sequenced in a study of T cells in localized non-small cell lung cancer. Sequenced by immunoSEQ multiplex PCR; TCRdb stores in-frame clones only, minus some. The sample yields about 1,300 clones, about a third seen once. Material: normal lung tissue next to the tumor, obtained before any cancer treatment. The receptor set was obtained from a woman aged 40-69 years with stage I squamous cell lung carcinoma.

The V gene is TRBV15, the J gene TRBJ2-7, with a weak D call TRBD2 (6 bases). This CDR3 contains 15 residues. CDR1 and CDR2 (germline): LNHNV, YYDKDF (reference sequence). With 1 base removed from V and 2 bases from J, the gap between germline ends came to 12 bases. As DNA, the CDR3 is TGTGCCACCAGCAGAGCGGAGGGTAGGACCTACGAGCAGTACTTC. The encoded protein is CATSRAEGRTYEQYF.

The chain links TRBV7-7 to TRBJ2-1, with D perhaps being TRBD1 or TRBD2 (6 bases each). The CDR3 extends over 16 amino acids. V shed 5 bases and J shed 0 bases, with 14 bases lying between them. Germline V CDR1 and CDR2: SSHAT, FNYEAQ (reference sequence). The DNA for the CDR3 is TGTGCCAGCAGCATTGTGGGGGGCAGCTCCTACAATGAGCAGTTCTTC. Its translation is CASSIVGGSSYNEQFF.

This clone came up once. The chain carries TRBV19 and TRBJ1-5; 8 positions match TRBD1. With V trimmed by 5 bases and J by 2 bases, 5 bases remained unmatched. CDR3 size: 15 residues. Germline-derived CDR1 and CDR2 are LNHDA and SQIVND (reference sequence). The CDR3 region is CASSDRGWGNQPQHF. The CDR3 DNA is TGTGCCAGTAGTGACAGGGGTTGGGGCAATCAGCCCCAGCATTTT.

V gene TRBV6-8 combines with J gene TRBJ2-2, with TRBD2 matching over 7 bases. The CDR3 is made up of 16 amino acids. V gave up 8 bases and J gave up 2 bases; unmatched junction bases: 11. Germline V lookup: CDR1 MNHGY, CDR2 SAAAGT. DNA for the CDR3: TGTGCCAGCCTCGGGGGGAACCAACTCAACACCGGGGAGCTGTTTTTT. It encodes CASLGGNQLNTGELFF.

This clone has a handful of counts. This sequence joins TRBV1 and TRBJ2-5; the D call of TRBD2 is as the table states it, not checked on the DNA. TRBV1 is an annotated pseudogene. This CDR3 spans 15 amino acids. CDR3 region: CASSQSGTPQETQYF. The CDR3 bases are TGCGCCAGCAGCCAATCAGGGACTCCCCAAGAGACCCAGTACTTC.

The rearrangement uses TRBV12-5 and TRBJ1-4, with TRBD1 as a possible D gene (5 bases). The V gene's germline CDR1 is LGHNT and CDR2 FRNRAP. The CDR3 length is 13 residues. The CDR3 DNA follows: TGTGCCAACACAAGGGGTCTGGCTGAAAAACTGTTTTTT. Translation gives CANTRGLAEKLFF. Combining the CDR3 with reference TRBV12-5 and TRBJ1-4 gives the whole variable domain DARVTQTPRHKVTEMGQEVTMRCQPILGHNTVFWYRQTMMQGLELLAYFRNRAPLDDSGMPKDRFSAEMPDATLATLKIQPSEPRDSAVYFCANTRGLAEKLFFGSGTQLSVL.

The chain recombines TRBV30 with TRBJ2-5; TRBD2 aligns across 7 bases. J lost 1 base, V lost 1 base, and 9 bases had no gene match. The CDR3 totals 16 residues. The V gene's germline CDR1 is GTSNPN and CDR2 SVGIG (reference sequence). CDR3 loop: CAWSAGGSGVQETQYF. The CDR3 DNA follows: TGTGCCTGGAGTGCGGGTGGGAGCGGGGTCCAAGAGACCCAGTACTTC.

There are a few counts of this clone. The gene calls are TRBV11-3 and TRBJ1-2; no clear D gene. The CDR3 spans 14 residues. Trimming pared 0 bases from V and 7 bases from J, leaving 12 bases between. Germline CDR1 is SGHNT and CDR2 is YENEEA. The CDR3 sequence is CASSLERDPTGYTF. CDR3 sequence (DNA): TGTGCCAGCAGCTTAGAAAGGGATCCGACTGGCTACACCTTC.

The chain's CDR3 is CSVLTGNTEAFF. The CDR3 DNA is TGCAGCGTTTTGACAGGCAACACTGAAGCTTTCTTT. The V and J genes are TRBV29-1 and TRBJ1-1, with D possibly matching TRBD1 (6 bases). V was trimmed by 5 bases and J by 2 bases, leaving 9 bases between them. Germline CDR1 SQVTM, CDR2 ANQGSEA. CDR3 length: 12 amino acids.

The V gene is TRBV18, the J gene TRBJ2-7; a weak D match, TRBD1 (5 bases). Trimming removed 6 bases from V and 5 bases from J, with 11 bases in between. The CDR3 loop spans 12 amino acids. In germline, CDR1 is KGHSH, CDR2 LQKENI. In DNA, the CDR3 is TGTGCCAGCTCTCAACAAGGGGACGAGCAGTACTTC. Translating gives CASSQQGDEQYF.

This clone came up a few times. V is TRBV4-1 and J is TRBJ2-1; a possible D gene is TRBD1 (5 bases). Per germline, CDR1 MGHRA and CDR2 YSYEKL. The CDR3 loop spans 16 amino acids. The V and J ends lost 2 bases and 10 bases respectively, with 21 bases between them. In nucleotides, the CDR3 is TGCGCCAGCAGCCAATCTACCCCTGGGGCGACCGTGGAGCAGTTCTTC. It yields the protein CASSQSTPGATVEQFF.

J is TRBJ2-1 and V is TRBV11-3, with TRBD2 matching 10 bases. V was pared by 6 bases and J by 2 bases, with 4 bases of the junction left unmatched. This CDR3 has 15 residues. Germline V gives CDR1 SGHNT, CDR2 YENEEA. CDR3 in amino acids: CASRQGLAAYNEQFF. CDR3 in DNA: TGTGCCAGCAGGCAAGGACTAGCGGCCTACAATGAGCAGTTCTTC.

The chain's CDR3 is CSVDYGRVSGYTF. DNA for the CDR3: TGCAGCGTTGACTATGGTAGGGTATCGGGCTACACCTTC. The J gene is TRBJ1-2, the V gene TRBV29-1; D gene uncertain. V lost 3 bases and J lost 8, with 16 bases in between. The length of the CDR3 is 13 residues. Germline V CDR1 and CDR2: SQVTM, ANQGSEA.

CDR3 nucleotides: TGCGCCAGCAGTGTGGACCTTTATTTACCCCTCCACTTT. Its protein product is CASSVDLYLPLHF. This sequence joins TRBV10-1 and TRBJ1-6; D gene uncertain. The length of the CDR3 is 13 residues. Germline V gene sequence: CDR1 WNHNN, CDR2 SYGVQD (reference sequence). Trimming left V 4 bases short and J 12 bases short, with 13 bases between.

This clone came up a few times. J is TRBJ1-5 and V is TRBV11-3; a possible D gene is TRBD1 (5 bases). Judging by the DNA end, TRBJ2-3 fits better; the J call may be wrong. The CDR3 extends over 14 amino acids. Germline-derived CDR1 and CDR2 are SGHNT and YENEEA. CDR3 sequence: CASSHPGIRQPQYF. The CDR3 DNA follows: TGTGCCAGCAGCCATCCAGGGATACGGCAGCCCCAGTATTTT.

CDR3 loop: CAWSWMRGYTIYF. CDR3 bases: TGTGCCTGGAGTTGGATGAGGGGATACACCATATATTTT. J is TRBJ1-3 and V is TRBV30, with D perhaps matching TRBD1 (5 bases). V lost 2 bases to trimming and J lost 8 bases, with 13 bases between them. Germline CDR1 is GTSNPN and CDR2 is SVGIG (reference sequence). The CDR3 runs 13 residues.

This clone is medium-sized within its sample. This chain joins TRBV11-3 and TRBJ2-1, with 7 bases fitting TRBD1. The CDR3 is 15 amino acids. Per the germline V gene, CDR1 is SGHNT and CDR2 is YENEEA. V was clipped by 5 bases and J by 3 bases; unmatched bases: 7. The CDR3 coding sequence is TGTGCCAGCAGCGCTGGGGACAGCGACTACAATGAGCAGTTCTTC. This translates into CASSAGDSDYNEQFF. Full variable domain (missing parts from reference TRBV11-3 and TRBJ2-1): EAGVVQSPRYKIIEKKQPVAFWCNPISGHNTLYWYLQNLGQGPELLIRYENEEAVDDSQLPKDRFSAERLKGVDSTLKIQPAELGDSAVYLCASSAGDSDYNEQFFGPGTRLTVL.

Judged by abundance, this clone is medium-sized (0.01 to 0.1%). The chain employs TRBV11-3 and TRBJ2-5; 9 nucleotides align to TRBD1. The trim removed 5 bases at V and 4 bases at J, leaving 11 bases unmatched. The germline gives CDR1 SGHNT, CDR2 YENEEA. This CDR3 is built from 16 residues. The CDR3 here is CASSLASGQGGETQYF. The CDR3 DNA reads TGTGCCAGCAGCCTCGCTTCGGGACAGGGAGGAGAGACCCAGTACTTC.

The chain recombines TRBV11-3 with TRBJ1-1; D is undetermined. The CDR3 is made up of 14 amino acids. Trimming removed 4 bases at V and 2 bases at J, with 11 bases between. Per germline, CDR1 SGHNT and CDR2 YENEEA. The DNA of the CDR3 is TGTGCCAGCAGCTGGGATGAGGGCAACACTGAAGCTTTCTTT. Its protein is CASSWDEGNTEAFF.

V gene TRBV30 combines with J gene TRBJ2-3; D remains ambiguous. The V and J ends lost 1 base and 5 bases respectively, with 7 bases between them. Germline CDR1 and CDR2: GTSNPN and SVGIG (reference sequence). The CDR3 runs 12 residues. For the CDR3, the DNA is TGTGCCTGGAGTGCCCCAATAGATACGCAGTATTTT. Protein sequence: CAWSAPIDTQYF.

This chain links TRBV11-3 with TRBJ1-2; 7 nucleotides line up with TRBD1. With V trimmed by 4 bases and J by 1 base, 12 bases remained unmatched. The germline V gene encodes CDR1 SGHNT and CDR2 YENEEA. This CDR3 comprises 17 residues. The CDR3 DNA reads TGTGCCAGCAGCTACCGGGACAGACCGAACCTTAACTATGGCTACACCTTC. Translating it yields CASSYRDRPNLNYGYTF.

CDR3: CASNKYSSNQPQHF. For the CDR3, the DNA is TGTGCCAGCAATAAATACTCCAGCAATCAGCCCCAGCATTTT. The chain is built from TRBV6-8 and TRBJ1-5; no reliable D call. Trimming took 7 bases from V and 1 from J, leaving 11 bases between them. This CDR3 has 14 residues. The germline CDR1 and CDR2 sequences are MNHGY and SAAAGT.

This clone was seen a few times. The chain joins TRBV28 to TRBJ2-6; 9 bases match TRBD1. Per the germline V gene, CDR1 is MDHEN and CDR2 is SYDVKM. This CDR3 is built from 17 residues. The trim removed 7 bases at V and 4 bases at J, leaving 11 bases unmatched. CDR3 coding DNA: TGTGCCAGCACCCTACAGGGGGCGTCAAAAGGGGCCAACGTCCTGACTTTC. It is translated as CASTLQGASKGANVLTF.

The chain joins TRBV19 to TRBJ2-1; TRBD1 might be the D (6 bases). Germline assignment: CDR1 LNHDA and CDR2 SQIVND (reference sequence). CDR3 length: 15 amino acids. The ends were cut back, 1 base at V and 2 bases at J, with 9 bases in the middle. The CDR3 reads CASSIVGGTYNEQFF. CDR3 bases: TGTGCCAGTAGTATAGTAGGGGGAACCTACAATGAGCAGTTCTTC.

The chain recombines TRBV19 with TRBJ2-3; D not resolved. V was shortened by 4 bases and J by 5 bases, with 4 bases between the two germline ends. CDR1 and CDR2 from the germline V gene are LNHDA and SQIVND (reference sequence). CDR3 length equals 11 residues. The CDR3 region is CASSTEDTQYF. Written as DNA, the CDR3 is TGTGCCAGTAGTACAGAAGATACGCAGTATTTT.

This clone is deemed large. Here the CDR3 reads CASSSTGRGTEAFF. CDR3 in DNA: TGTGCCAGCAGCTCGACAGGGAGAGGAACTGAAGCTTTCTTT. The chain is built from TRBV11-3 and TRBJ1-1; 7 bases match TRBD1. There are 14 residues in the CDR3. Germline CDR1 reads SGHNT; CDR2 reads YENEEA. With 4 bases clipped from V and 5 bases from J, the junction kept 7 bases outside the gene matches.

This rearrangement joins TRBV19 to TRBJ2-5, with 9 bases lining up with TRBD1. The CDR3 loop spans 16 amino acids. J was trimmed by 6 bases and V by 1 base; bases with no gene match: 9. CDR1 LNHDA and CDR2 SQIVND come from the germline V gene (reference sequence). CDR3 protein: CASSIGTPGQGQTQYF. The CDR3 bases are TGTGCCAGTAGTATAGGAACTCCGGGACAGGGCCAGACCCAGTACTTC.

This clone was recorded a few times. The chain uses TRBV5-3 and TRBJ1-1; tentative D call: TRBD1 (6 bases). TRBV5-3 falls under the ORF class, with uncertain function. The CDR3 length is 16 residues. With 1 base removed from V and 1 base from J, the gap between germline ends came to 14 bases. CDR3 region: CARSLCVRDTNTEAFF. The CDR3 DNA follows: TGTGCCAGAAGCTTGTGTGTCCGGGACACGAACACTGAAGCTTTCTTT.

In its sample, this clone is medium-sized. This chain joins TRBV11-3 and TRBJ1-1; TRBD1 aligns across 7 bases. Trimming at V came to 6 bases and at J to 1 base, leaving 5 bases not matched to a gene. This CDR3 region has 14 residues. CDR1 and CDR2 (germline): SGHNT, YENEEA. CDR3 sequence: CASRDREGNTEAFF. The CDR3 region has the DNA TGTGCCAGCAGAGACAGGGAGGGGAACACTGAAGCTTTCTTT.